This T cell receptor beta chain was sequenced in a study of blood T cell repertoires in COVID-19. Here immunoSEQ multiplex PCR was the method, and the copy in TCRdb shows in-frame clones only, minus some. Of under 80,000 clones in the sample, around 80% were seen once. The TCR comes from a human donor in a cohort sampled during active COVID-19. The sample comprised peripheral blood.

In nucleotides, the CDR3 is TGTGCCAGTAGTACTGACAGTGAGAATTCACCCCTCCACTTT. Its translation is CASSTDSENSPLHF. This chain links TRBV19 with TRBJ1-6; D is possibly TRBD1 (5 bases). V was pared by 4 bases and J by 7 bases, with 11 bases between. The CDR3 runs to 14 residues. In germline, CDR1 is LNHDA, CDR2 SQIVND (reference sequence). Supplemented by reference TRBV19 and TRBJ1-6, the full variable domain reads DGGITQSPKYLFRKEGQNVTLSCEQNLNHDAMYWYRQDPGQGLRLIYYSQIVNDFQKGDIAEGYSVSREKKESFPLTVTSAQKNPTAFYLCASSTDSENSPLHFGNGTRLTVT.